Below are 7 T cell receptor beta chains sequenced from a single sample in a study of blood T cell repertoires in COVID-19. Generated by immunoSEQ multiplex PCR, the TCRdb table keeps only in-frame clones and is missing some. The sample has around 190,000 clones, about 88% seen once. The sequenced sample was peripheral blood. These receptors all stem from a middle-aged man with COVID-19, enrolled during active disease.

The chain couples TRBV19 to TRBJ2-7; TRBD1 aligns across 9 bases. The CDR3 spans 13 residues. J was trimmed by 3 bases and V by 7 bases; bases with no gene match: 4. Germline V gene sequence: CDR1 LNHDA, CDR2 SQIVND (reference sequence). The CDR3: CASKKGQGYEQYF. CDR3 sequence (DNA): TGTGCCAGTAAAAAGGGACAGGGCTACGAGCAGTACTTC.

The genes are TRBV19 and TRBJ1-5; TRBD1 agrees at 10 bases. Germline trimming cut 5 bases from V and 6 bases from J; bases unmatched to any gene: 13. CDR1 and CDR2 from the germline V gene are LNHDA and SQIVND (reference sequence). CDR3 length: 17 residues. CDR3 bases: TGTGCCAGTAGTCTATACGGGACAGGGGAGTCTATTCAGCCCCAGCATTTT. Protein: CASSLYGTGESIQPQHF. Filled out from reference TRBV19 and TRBJ1-5, the complete variable domain reads DGGITQSPKYLFRKEGQNVTLSCEQNLNHDAMYWYRQDPGQGLRLIYYSQIVNDFQKGDIAEGYSVSREKKESFPLTVTSAQKNPTAFYLCASSLYGTGESIQPQHFGDGTRLSIL.

The chain is built from TRBV19 and TRBJ2-7; a possible D gene is TRBD1 (7 bases). The CDR3 has 14 amino acids. Trimming removed 4 bases from V and 0 bases from J, with 10 bases in between. Germline V gives CDR1 LNHDA, CDR2 SQIVND (reference sequence). DNA for the CDR3: TGTGCCAGTAGTACCAGGGGGGACTCCTACGAGCAGTACTTC. This codes for CASSTRGDSYEQYF. Using reference TRBV19 and TRBJ2-7 for the parts outside the CDR3, the full variable domain is DGGITQSPKYLFRKEGQNVTLSCEQNLNHDAMYWYRQDPGQGLRLIYYSQIVNDFQKGDIAEGYSVSREKKESFPLTVTSAQKNPTAFYLCASSTRGDSYEQYFGPGTRLTVT.

This clone has more than one count but fewer than ten. The J gene is TRBJ1-2, the V gene TRBV7-9; TRBD1 agrees at 7 bases. The germline gives CDR1 SEHNR, CDR2 FQNEAQ (reference sequence). The CDR3 extends over 15 amino acids. The trim removed 1 base at V and 4 bases at J, leaving 6 bases unmatched. CDR3 coding DNA: TGTGCCAGCAGCTTAGGGGACAGCAGACCCTATGGCTACACCTTC. Its protein is CASSLGDSRPYGYTF.

CDR3 in DNA: TGTGCCAGCAGCTTAGGGGGGACTAGCGGTTACTACGAGCAGTACTTC. Protein sequence: CASSLGGTSGYYEQYF. This rearrangement joins TRBV11-3 to TRBJ2-7; 11 bases fit TRBD2. The germline CDR1 and CDR2 sequences are SGHNT and YENEEA. The CDR3 length is 16 residues. The J segment lost 3 bases and the V segment lost 1 base, leaving 5 bases of the junction unmatched.

V usage is TRBV7-2 and J usage is TRBJ1-4; tentative D call: TRBD1 (5 bases). With 5 bases removed from V and 5 bases from J, the gap between germline ends came to 15 bases. The CDR3 consists of 15 residues. From germline, CDR1 is SGHTA and CDR2 FQGNSA. CDR3 DNA sequence: TGTGCCAGCAGCCAAACCCGACAGAACAATGAAAAACTGTTTTTT. It is translated as CASSQTRQNNEKLFF.

The chain uses TRBV6-1 and TRBJ1-2, with a tentative D call TRBD1 (5 bases). In germline, CDR1 is MNHNS, CDR2 SASEGT. CDR3 length: 16 amino acids. Trimming removed 0 bases at V and 4 bases at J, with 15 bases between. The DNA for the CDR3 is TGTGCCAGCAGTGAAGCGGGGAGTACGGGGGGCTATGGCTACACCTTC. Translated, it gives CASSEAGSTGGYGYTF.